These T cell receptor beta chains were read from a single sample in a study of CD8 T cells in ankylosing spondylitis. MiXCR, applied by TCRdb to the 5' RACE reads, yields one record per CDR3 protein. The data show under 300,000 distinct CDR3 sequences, 15% to 20% seen once. Sequencing was performed on blood, either unsorted or a sorted T cell fraction (not recorded which). The receptors derive from a male donor with ankylosing spondylitis or in good health (not recorded which). Both conserved end residues are part of each CDR3. Fields, in order: CDR3 protein, J gene, V gene, CDR3 length.

CDR3: CASSLAGENNQPQHF
J: TRBJ1-5
V: TRBV28
length: 15

CDR3: CASSFTSGRYNEQFF
J: TRBJ2-1
V: TRBV12-3/TRBV12-4
length: 15

CDR3: CATSRESGEAYEQYF
J: TRBJ2-7
V: TRBV15
length: 15

CDR3: CASSHDRDGYTF
J: TRBJ1-2
V: TRBV6-5
length: 12

CDR3: CASSQEPGQGYGYTF
J: TRBJ1-2
V: TRBV4-1
length: 15

CDR3: CASSYGGTDTQYF
J: TRBJ2-3
V: TRBV7-2
length: 13

CDR3: CASSSWDSYNEQFF
J: TRBJ2-1
V: TRBV5-1
length: 14

CDR3: CASSGGTGPNEKLFF
J: TRBJ1-4
V: TRBV4-3
length: 15

CDR3: CSARGLWREGQTGELFF
J: TRBJ2-2
V: TRBV20-1
length: 17

CDR3: CATSDLPHNEQFF
J: TRBJ2-1
V: TRBV24-1
length: 13

CDR3: CASSFGPPSTDTQYF
J: TRBJ2-3
V: TRBV5-1
length: 15

CDR3: CASSESSPTLGPRFSYNEQFF
J: TRBJ2-1
V: TRBV25-1
length: 21

CDR3: CASSISGTSGRSYNEQFF
J: TRBJ2-1
V: TRBV9
length: 18

CDR3: CSVEDSRAIWNYGYTF
J: TRBJ1-2
V: TRBV29-1
length: 16

CDR3: CSARDRGAYEQYF
J: TRBJ2-7
V: TRBV20-1
length: 13

CDR3: CSATRPSPNSYNEQFF
J: TRBJ2-1
V: TRBV20-1
length: 16

CDR3: CAISESNEQFF
J: TRBJ2-1
V: TRBV10-3
length: 11

CDR3: CAIQPTGVYEQYF
J: TRBJ2-7
V: TRBV12-3/TRBV12-4
length: 13

CDR3: CSVRTVNSYEQYF
J: TRBJ2-7
V: TRBV29-1
length: 13

CDR3: CSARDLAGASPLYEQYF
J: TRBJ2-7
V: TRBV20-1
length: 17

CDR3: CASSLTDGIDEQFF
J: TRBJ2-1
V: TRBV7-3
length: 14

CDR3: CASSDLPGGAVGELFF
J: TRBJ2-2
V: TRBV6-4
length: 16

CDR3: CSVEGIAGGPSRQFF
J: TRBJ2-1
V: TRBV29-1
length: 15

CDR3: CASRLAGPSEQFF
J: TRBJ2-1
V: TRBV27
length: 13

CDR3: CASSQDAATIYNEQFF
J: TRBJ2-1
V: TRBV3-1
length: 16

CDR3: CASSLGWDSYEQYF
J: TRBJ2-7
V: TRBV7-8
length: 14